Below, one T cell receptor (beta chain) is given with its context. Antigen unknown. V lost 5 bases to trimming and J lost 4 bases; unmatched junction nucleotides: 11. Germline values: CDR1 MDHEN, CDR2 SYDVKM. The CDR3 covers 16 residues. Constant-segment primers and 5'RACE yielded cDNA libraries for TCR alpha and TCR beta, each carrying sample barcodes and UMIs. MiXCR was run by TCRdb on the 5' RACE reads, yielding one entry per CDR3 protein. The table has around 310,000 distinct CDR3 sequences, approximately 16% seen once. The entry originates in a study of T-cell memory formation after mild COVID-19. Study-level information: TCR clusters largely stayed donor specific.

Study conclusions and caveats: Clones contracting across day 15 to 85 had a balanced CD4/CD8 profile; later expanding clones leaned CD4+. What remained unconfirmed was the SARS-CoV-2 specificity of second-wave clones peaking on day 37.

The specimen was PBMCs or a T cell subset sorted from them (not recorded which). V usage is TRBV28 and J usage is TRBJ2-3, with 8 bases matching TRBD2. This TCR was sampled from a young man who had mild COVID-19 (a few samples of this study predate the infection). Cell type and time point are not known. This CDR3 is CASSLPGAGASDTQYF. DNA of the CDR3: TGTGCCAGCAGTCTACCAGGAGCGGGGGCCTCAGATACGCAGTATTTT.